A selection of T cell receptor beta chains follows, all from one sample in a study of human T cells and chemical hapten exposure. A single record per CDR3 protein comes from TCRdb applying MiXCR to the RACE reads. This repertoire shows 55,000 to 75,000 distinct CDR3 sequences, approximately 6.7% found once; its top ten account for roughly 1.7%. This sample comprised whole blood, obtained in connection with sensitization to the hapten diphenylcyclopropenone (DPC). The receptors shown here come from a woman in her thirties with alopecia areata. Some clones in this sample may be carry-over from other donors' samples. Each CDR3 is given with its conserved first and last residue. A D gene is named only where the DNA matches it firmly. Clone size is given for some rows only: seen once, a few or many times, or a class if the clone is expanded.

clone_size,d_call,j_call,v_call,cdr3_nt,cdr3_aa
-,-,TRBJ2-5,TRBV20-1,TGCAGTGCCCCCGGGCCCGGGGGGCGGATAGAGACCCAGTACTTC,CSAPGPGGRIETQYF
many,-,TRBJ1-5,TRBV16,TGTGCCAGCAGCCAATCTGAGGCAAATCAGCCCCAGCATTTT,CASSQSEANQPQHF
-,-,TRBJ2-1,TRBV11-2,TGTGCCAGCAGCTTAGGGTTAAGGAATGAGCAGTTCTTC,CASSLGLRNEQFF
few,-,TRBJ2-2,TRBV5-1,TGCGCCAGCAATGAGGGGAACGCGAACACCGGGGAGCTGTTTTTT,CASNEGNANTGELFF
-,-,TRBJ2-7,TRBV12-3/TRBV12-4,TGTGCCAGCAGCTACACAATGAGCTTCTTAGGAGGTGAGCAGTACTTC,CASSYTMSFLGGEQYF
few,-,TRBJ2-3,TRBV10-3,TGTGCCATCAGTGAGTCGAAAGGGGCAGGAGATACGCAGTATTTT,CAISESKGAGDTQYF
many,-,TRBJ1-2,TRBV29-1,TGCAGCGTCCTGTTTAGAACGAGAGGACCTAACTATGGCTACACCTTC,CSVLFRTRGPNYGYTF
many,-,TRBJ2-3,TRBV5-1,TGCGCCAGCAGCAGAGGACAGTACACAGATACGCAGTATTTT,CASSRGQYTDTQYF
many,-,TRBJ1-4,TRBV18,TGTGCCAGCTCACGACTTGGAGAAAAACTGTTTTTT,CASSRLGEKLFF
many,-,TRBJ2-7,TRBV5-1,TGCGCCAGCAGCGCAGGTCCGGGACATGCCTACGAGCAGTACTTC,CASSAGPGHAYEQYF
many,-,TRBJ1-1,TRBV6-5,TGTGCCAGCAGTTTCCGGATCGGGACAATGAACACTGAAGCTTTCTTT,CASSFRIGTMNTEAFF
many,-,TRBJ2-6,TRBV5-4,TGTGCCAGCAGCTTGGGACACTCTGGGGCCAACGTCCTGACTTTC,CASSLGHSGANVLTF
many,-,TRBJ1-3,TRBV20-1,TGCAGTGCTAGTTTTGGGACCTCTGGAAACACCATATATTTT,CSASFGTSGNTIYF
many,-,TRBJ2-3,TRBV12-3/TRBV12-4,TGTGCCAGCAGTTTAGGCGGGGGCACTAGCACAGATACGCAGTATTTT,CASSLGGGTSTDTQYF
many,TRBD1,TRBJ1-1,TRBV20-1,TGCAGTGCTAGAGTTCTCACAGGGGGAACTGAAGCTTTCTTT,CSARVLTGGTEAFF
-,-,TRBJ1-4,TRBV29-1,TGCAGCGTTTTAGGTGAAAAACTGTTTTTT,CSVLGEKLFF
medium-sized,-,TRBJ2-3,TRBV10-3,TGTGCCATCAGCTCTGGATCCGCAGATACGCAGTATTTT,CAISSGSADTQYF
many,-,TRBJ2-7,TRBV3-1,TGTGCCAGCAGCCAACCGGGGGTATTAATCTACGAGCAGTACTTC,CASSQPGVLIYEQYF
many,TRBD2,TRBJ2-1,TRBV4-1,TGCGCCAGCAGCCACCTCTCCCGGGGGGGCCCCTTGAATGAGCAGTTCTTC,CASSHLSRGGPLNEQFF
many,TRBD1,TRBJ2-1,TRBV7-9,TGTGCCAGCAGCCCCAACAGGGGTGTAAGCTACAATGAGCAGTTCTTC,CASSPNRGVSYNEQFF
-,-,TRBJ1-3,TRBV13,TGTGCCGGCAGCTTTTTTTCGGCCGGAAACACCATATATTTT,CAGSFFSAGNTIYF
many,TRBD1,TRBJ1-5,TRBV3-1,TGTGCCAGCAGCCTCCAGGGGACAGGGGGCAATCAGCCCCAGCATTTT,CASSLQGTGGNQPQHF
many,-,TRBJ2-5,TRBV18,TGTGCCAGCTCCCTATGGTTCAGACAAGAGACCCAGTACTTC,CASSLWFRQETQYF
many,-,TRBJ2-7,TRBV6-1,TGTGCCAGCAGTGACGGACGGAGGACCGAGCAGTACTTC,CASSDGRRTEQYF